Listed below are T cell receptor beta chains from one sample, sequenced in a study of CD8 T cells in Susac syndrome. A single record per CDR3 protein comes from TCRdb applying MiXCR to the immunoSEQ multiplex PCR reads. The sample records about 150,000 distinct CDR3 sequences, around 95% being singletons. The sample comprised CD8+ T cells from PBMCs. The receptors originated from a human donor with multiple sclerosis. CDR3s include the opening cysteine and the closing phenylalanine or tryptophan. The order of the fields is D gene, V gene, clone size, J gene, CDR3 DNA, CDR3 protein. A D gene is named only where the DNA matches it firmly. Rows may omit the clone size; those that give it use once, few, many or a size class.

>.|TRBV14|.|TRBJ1-2
TGTGCCAGCAGCCAAGGCAGGGTGGCTGGCTACACCTTC
CASSQGRVAGYTF
>.|TRBV3-1|.|TRBJ1-1
TGTGCCAGCAGCCCCGGGCATCACACTGAAGCTTTCTTT
CASSPGHHTEAFF
>.|TRBV29-1|once|TRBJ1-1
TGCAGCGTTGGACCGCACACTGAAGCTTTCTTT
CSVGPHTEAFF
>.|TRBV19|.|TRBJ1-1
TGTGCCAGTACCGTAGGGGGGAACACTGAAGCTTTCTTT
CASTVGGNTEAFF
>TRBD1|TRBV12-3/TRBV12-4|.|TRBJ2-5
TGTGCCAGCAGTTCACGGGACAGTGAAGAGACCCAGTACTTC
CASSSRDSEETQYF
>.|TRBV7-9|.|TRBJ2-7
TGTGCCAGCAGCCCCCCTCCTCTGGGGGTCTACGAGCAGTACTTC
CASSPPPLGVYEQYF
>TRBD1|TRBV3-1|.|TRBJ2-1
TGTGCCAGTTCCACGGACAGGGAAGACAATGAGCAGTTCTTC
CASSTDREDNEQFF
>.|TRBV29-1|.|TRBJ1-3
TGCAGCGTTGAAGGGCGACTAGGCACCATATATTTT
CSVEGRLGTIYF
>.|TRBV27|.|TRBJ2-7
TGTGCCAGCAGTTTAGCCGGACAGTACGCTACCTACGAGCAGTACTTC
CASSLAGQYATYEQYF
>.|TRBV11-2|.|TRBJ2-1
TGTGCCAGCAGCTTTTTCGGGAATGAGCAGTTCTTC
CASSFFGNEQFF
>.|TRBV7-9|.|TRBJ1-2
TGTGCCAGCAGCTTAGCGGACGCGGGGGCTGATGGCTACACCTTC
CASSLADAGADGYTF
>.|TRBV29-1|once|TRBJ1-1
TGCAGCGTTCATATACCGGGACACCAGAACACTGAAGCTTTCTTT
CSVHIPGHQNTEAFF
>.|TRBV20-1|.|TRBJ2-1
TGCAGTGCTAGAGATCCGCAATTAGGCCTCCATGAGCAGTTCTTC
CSARDPQLGLHEQFF
>.|TRBV15|.|TRBJ2-1
TGTGCCACCAGCAGAGATCGTGGGACCTTAAGCAATGAGCAGTTCTTC
CATSRDRGTLSNEQFF
>TRBD1|TRBV9|.|TRBJ1-1
TGTGCCAGCAGCGTTACAGGGGGCGAGGGCACTGAAGCTTTCTTT
CASSVTGGEGTEAFF
>.|TRBV25-1|.|TRBJ1-1
TGTGCCAGCAGCCGACATACAAACGAAGCTTTCTTT
CASSRHTNEAFF
>.|TRBV2|.|TRBJ2-1
TGTGCCAGCGAAGTAAGTGAGCAGTTCTTC
CASEVSEQFF
>TRBD2|TRBV14|.|TRBJ2-5
TGTGCCAGCAGCCAAGGACCCCCGGGGGGGGCCCCGCAAGAGACCCAGTACTTC
CASSQGPPGGAPQETQYF
>.|TRBV20-1|.|TRBJ1-2
TGCAGTGCTAGACCCCTAACAGCGGACTATGGCTACACCTTC
CSARPLTADYGYTF
>.|TRBV2|.|TRBJ2-2
TGTGCCAGCGGGGCGATGAACACCGGGGAGCTGTTTTTT
CASGAMNTGELFF
>TRBD1|TRBV29-1|.|TRBJ2-3
TGCAGCGTCGCCGGACAGGGTGAGGGATGGGCAGATACGCAGTATTTT
CSVAGQGEGWADTQYF
>.|TRBV19|.|TRBJ1-2
TGTGCCAGTAGTATTAGTCGGCAGACCAGCTATGGCTACACCTTC
CASSISRQTSYGYTF
>.|TRBV28|once|TRBJ2-7
TGTGCCAGCAGTCTCGAGGGGCGGGAGCAGTACTTC
CASSLEGREQYF
>.|TRBV29-1|once|TRBJ1-1
TGCGGAGTCCGGACGGATGAGGGTAAAGCTTTCTTT
CGVRTDEGKAFF
>TRBD2|TRBV9|.|TRBJ2-3
TGTGCCAGCAGCGGAGCGGGGGGACTCACAGATACGCAGTATTTT
CASSGAGGLTDTQYF
>.|TRBV29-1|.|TRBJ1-1
TGCAGCGTTGAAGATCTTGGACCAGAAGGGGACACTGAAGCTTTCTTT
CSVEDLGPEGDTEAFF
>.|TRBV2|.|TRBJ2-5
TGTGCCGGCCAACGGACCATGGGGGAAGAGACCCAGTACTTC
CAGQRTMGEETQYF
>.|TRBV27|.|TRBJ1-1
TGTGCCAGCAGTTTAAGTAGAAGAGGGGGGCTGACGAGGATGAACACTGAAGCTTTCTTT
CASSLSRRGGLTRMNTEAFF
>.|TRBV29-1|.|TRBJ2-7
TGCAGCGTTGCAGTTGGGCAGGGCAAGGGCTACGAGCAGTACTTC
CSVAVGQGKGYEQYF
>.|TRBV19|.|TRBJ1-6
TGTGCCAGTACGGTCGGTAATTCACCCCTCCACTTT
CASTVGNSPLHF
>.|TRBV12-2|.|TRBJ1-2
TGTGCAAGTCTAAAGCCGATAGAGGACTATGGCTACACCTTC
CASLKPIEDYGYTF
>TRBD1|TRBV6-5|.|TRBJ2-6
TGTGCCAGCAGTTACGCGACAGGGGGCCCTGGGGCCAACGTCCTGACTTTC
CASSYATGGPGANVLTF
>.|TRBV27|.|TRBJ1-2
TGTGCCAGCAGTTTATCGGTGGAGGTCTTCTATGGCTACACCTTC
CASSLSVEVFYGYTF
>.|TRBV2|.|TRBJ1-2
TGTGCCAGCAGCCACGGACAACGGGACCCCCTCTATGGCTACACCTTC
CASSHGQRDPLYGYTF
>.|TRBV11-2|.|TRBJ1-5
TGTGCCAGCAGCTTAGGTAGGGAGAGCAATCAGCCCCAGCATTTT
CASSLGRESNQPQHF
>.|TRBV12-3/TRBV12-4|once|TRBJ1-2
TGTGCCAGCAGTACAGCTAACTATGGCTACACCTTC
CASSTANYGYTF
>TRBD2|TRBV24-1|.|TRBJ2-2
TGTGCCACCAGTGATCCGGGCGCGGGGGCCGGGGAGCTGTTTTTT
CATSDPGAGAGELFF
>.|TRBV20-1|.|TRBJ1-1
TGCAGTGTAAGTTTCCCGGTCCCTCGGACTATCTTT
CSVSFPVPRTIF
>.|TRBV7-9|.|TRBJ1-1
TGTGCCAGCAGCTTCACGGACACTGAAGCTTTCTTT
CASSFTDTEAFF
>.|TRBV27|once|TRBJ1-2
TGTGCCAGCAGTTTCGGGCAACACTATGGCTACACCTTC
CASSFGQHYGYTF